A selection of T cell receptor beta chains follows, all from one sample in a study of blood T cell repertoires in COVID-19. Assay: immunoSEQ multiplex PCR; the TCRdb copy retains only in-frame clones and omits some. Counted here are tens of thousands of clones, 75% to 95% occurring once; the ten biggest clones make up just under 7.5%. The sample taken for sequencing was peripheral blood. These receptors all come from a man between 35 and 55 years old with COVID-19, enrolled during active disease. CDR3s include the opening cysteine and the closing phenylalanine or tryptophan. D genes are given only for firm matches.

D gene	J gene	V gene	CDR3 protein
-	TRBJ1-1	TRBV6-6	CASSAPGSNTEAFF
-	TRBJ2-1	TRBV5-1	CASAAGASYNEQFF
-	TRBJ2-5	TRBV5-1	CASSDRARGSQETQYF
TRBD1	TRBJ1-1	TRBV30	CAWSEGQGKRAEAFF
TRBD1	TRBJ2-7	TRBV19	CASSLDRVSYEQYF
TRBD1	TRBJ1-2	TRBV7-2	CASSPTPDRVGYTF
-	TRBJ1-3	TRBV5-1	CASSFADTGNTIYF
-	TRBJ1-2	TRBV6-6	CASRPSPTGGYTF
TRBD2	TRBJ2-3	TRBV3-1/TRBV3-2	CASSPSLGTSETDTQYF
-	TRBJ2-2	TRBV30	CAWNSQGMATGELFF
TRBD1	TRBJ2-1	TRBV6-1	CASSDRTGWNEQFF
-	TRBJ2-5	TRBV10-3	CAISESRGDLSETQYF
TRBD1	TRBJ2-1	TRBV6-5	CASSYPGQGSNEQFF
-	TRBJ1-1	TRBV7-2	CASSKRAGTNTEAFF
TRBD1	TRBJ1-2	TRBV28	CASEGARGYTF
-	TRBJ1-5	TRBV28	CASSFATAGSHPSNQPQHF
-	TRBJ2-7	TRBV30	CAWSDGQDYEQYF
TRBD2	TRBJ2-7	TRBV3-1/TRBV3-2	CASSRAGAGPSYEQYF
-	TRBJ2-5	TRBV2	CASTSGAGVETQYF
-	TRBJ1-4	TRBV28	CASNPASGVWHEKLFF
-	TRBJ1-4	TRBV4-1	CASSPRGGAGEKLFF
TRBD2	TRBJ2-3	TRBV5-4	CASSLPERGITDTQYF
-	TRBJ2-5	TRBV18	CASSPGHYGSETQYF
-	TRBJ2-7	TRBV10-3	CAISGAPPYEQYF
TRBD1	TRBJ1-5	TRBV7-2	CASSGWTGSNQPQHF
-	TRBJ1-3	TRBV6-1	CASSDQGLGNTIYF
TRBD2	TRBJ2-2	TRBV18	CASSPPLAGGPRTGELFF
TRBD1	TRBJ2-1	TRBV18	CASSTGGRVTYNEQFF
-	TRBJ1-3	TRBV19	CASSLQAHSGNTIYF
TRBD1	TRBJ1-1	TRBV19	CASSIGQGAMNTEAFF
-	TRBJ2-7	TRBV21-1	CASSKVGQGEQYF
TRBD2	TRBJ2-7	TRBV6-5	CASRYIAGGPYEQYF
-	TRBJ2-5	TRBV7-9	CASSYGPQETQYF
-	TRBJ2-7	TRBV5-1	CASSLASGATYEQYF
-	TRBJ2-3	TRBV3-1/TRBV3-2	CASSQDLGLDSSTDTQYF
TRBD1	TRBJ2-5	TRBV3-1/TRBV3-2	CASTLQGSGTQYF
TRBD1	TRBJ2-2	TRBV9	CASSVAGTGVRTGELFF
-	TRBJ2-5	TRBV28	CASSLRYGSHQETQYF
-	TRBJ2-5	TRBV6-1	CASSEVYGGPAPTQYF